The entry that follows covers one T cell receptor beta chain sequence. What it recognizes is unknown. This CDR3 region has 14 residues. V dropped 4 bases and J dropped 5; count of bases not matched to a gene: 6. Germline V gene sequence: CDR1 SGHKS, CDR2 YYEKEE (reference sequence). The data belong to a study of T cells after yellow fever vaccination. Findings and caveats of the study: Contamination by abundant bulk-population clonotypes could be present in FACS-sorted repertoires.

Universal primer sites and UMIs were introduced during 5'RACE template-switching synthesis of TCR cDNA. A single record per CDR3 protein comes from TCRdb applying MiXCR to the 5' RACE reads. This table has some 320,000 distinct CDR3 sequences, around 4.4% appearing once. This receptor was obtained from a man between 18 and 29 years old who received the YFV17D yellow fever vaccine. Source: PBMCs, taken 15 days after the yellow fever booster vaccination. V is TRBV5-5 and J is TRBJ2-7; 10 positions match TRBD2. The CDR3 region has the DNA TGTGCCAGCAGCGTACAGACTAGCGGGCACGAGCAGTACTTC. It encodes CASSVQTSGHEQYF.